This T cell receptor beta chain stems from a study of cytomegalovirus exposure and HLA in healthy donors. Study-level information: Samples from HLA-typed donors yielded some 85 million unique TCRs in an early data release. Study-wide results and caveats: Sequencing depth across donors, presence/absence analyses assumed, was roughly uniform.

Turning to this clone: Antigen unknown.

This PCR relied on a set of 60 Vbeta primers and 13 Jbeta primers. TCRdb's table, derived via immunoSEQ multiplex PCR, lists solely in-frame clones and lacks some. The repertoire holds fewer than 250,000 clones, roughly 77% seen once, with about 1.6% in the top ten. V was cut by 0 bases and J by 2 bases, with 7 bases left in between. Germline values: CDR1 MNHEY, CDR2 SVGAGI. The length of the CDR3 is 14 residues. What was sequenced was PBMCs. The sequence was obtained from a woman aged 50 to 60 in good health and CMV-seronegative. The chain has TRBV6-5 and TRBJ1-1; D not certain. The CDR3 sequence: CASSYSEINTEAFF. The DNA for the CDR3 is TGTGCCAGCAGTTACTCGGAGATTAACACTGAAGCTTTCTTT.